The following is a T cell receptor (beta chain) sequence with its context. Antigen unknown. These data belong to a study of T-cell memory formation after mild COVID-19. Whole-study context: Among the donors, TCR clusters were largely specific to each donor.

Amplification by 5'RACE using constant-segment primers produced TCR alpha and TCR beta cDNA libraries that carried sample barcodes and UMIs. TCRdb passed the 5' RACE reads through MiXCR, listing each CDR3 protein once. The table includes about 600,000 distinct CDR3 sequences, about 20% detected once. Study findings and constraints: Researchers report contracting CD4+ clones mostly in CM and EM, with CD8+ clones in EMRA. Memory from before infection featured some responding clones, which suggests cross-reactive memory joined.

Sequenced sample: PBMCs or a T cell subset sorted from them (not recorded which). The source is an adult woman who had mild COVID-19 (a few samples of this study predate the infection). Cell type and time point are not known.

As DNA, the CDR3 is TGTGCCAGCAGTTTTGAGACAGGGTTTACAAATACGCAGTATTTT. Translated, it gives CASSFETGFTNTQYF. The gene calls are TRBV12-3 or TRBV12-4 and TRBJ2-3, with 7 bases fitting TRBD1. There are 15 residues in the CDR3. Unmatched junction bases numbered 10, after V lost 3 bases and J lost 7 bases.